What follows are 28 T cell receptor beta chains derived from one specimen sequenced in a study of blood T cell repertoires in COVID-19. Repertoires were generated with immunoSEQ multiplex PCR, while TCRdb's copy carries only in-frame clones and drops some. Altogether 30,000 to 45,000 clones are present, 75% to 95% being singletons, with the ten largest covering about 4.9%. Sequencing used peripheral blood. The source of these receptors is a human donor in a cohort sampled during active COVID-19.

This clone was observed a few times. An end of the junction does not agree with germline; a read error may underlie this. The chain is built from TRBV3-1 (or the pseudogene TRBV3-2) and TRBJ2-7, with a possible D match to TRBD2 (6 bases). Germline CDR1 is LGHDT and CDR2 is YNNKEL (reference sequence). This CDR3 has 12 amino acids. CDR3 nucleotide sequence: TGTGCCAGCAGCCACCCCGGGACTCCGGTGCACTTC. Translation gives CASSHPGTPVHF.

This clone was counted once. V and J are TRBV12-3 or TRBV12-4 and TRBJ1-2; no definite D call. There are 13 residues in the CDR3. Trimming left V 1 base short and J 4 bases short, with 7 bases between. CDR3 coding DNA: TGTGCCAGCAGTTTAGGGCGGATCTATGGCTACACCTTC. It yields the protein CASSLGRIYGYTF.

The chain has TRBV27 and TRBJ2-3; 12 bases line up with TRBD1. The ends lost 6 bases at V and 2 bases at J; junction bases unmatched: 15. Germline CDR1 is MNHEY and CDR2 is SMNVEV (reference sequence). CDR3 size: 19 residues. In DNA, the CDR3 is TGTGCCAGCAGGGGGGGACAGGGGGCTGGTCGGGGCCTCACAGATACGCAGTATTTT. Translating gives CASRGGQGAGRGLTDTQYF.

This clone was counted between two and nine times. The V call is TRBV5-4, the J call TRBJ2-7; TRBD2 aligns across 14 bases. CDR3 length equals 15 residues. Germline loops: CDR1 SGHNT, CDR2 YYREEE (reference sequence). The ends lost 3 bases at V and 4 bases at J; junction bases unmatched: 3. This CDR3 is CASSSGLAGGYEQYF. CDR3 in DNA: TGTGCCAGCAGCTCAGGACTAGCGGGAGGTTACGAGCAGTACTTC.

The V call is TRBV6-5, the J call TRBJ2-1; D remains ambiguous. The CDR3 covers 13 residues. Trimming pared 11 bases from V and 2 bases from J, leaving 13 bases between. CDR1 is MNHEY and CDR2 is SVGAGI in the germline V gene. The CDR3 loop is CAARQAPYNEQFF. The CDR3 DNA sequence: TGTGCCGCCCGTCAGGCCCCCTACAATGAGCAGTTCTTC.

The genes are TRBV5-1 and TRBJ2-2; D not resolved. CDR3 size: 12 residues. V was clipped by 5 bases and J by 5 bases, with 7 bases between them. Germline V gene data show CDR1 as SGHRS and CDR2 as YFSETQ. The CDR3 loop reads CASRQITGELFF. The CDR3 DNA is TGCGCCAGCAGACAAATAACCGGGGAGCTGTTTTTT.

The V and J genes are TRBV7-2 and TRBJ2-1, with D perhaps matching TRBD2 (5 bases). The V gene lost 5 bases and the J gene lost 0 bases, with 11 bases spanning the gap. Germline V gives CDR1 SGHTA, CDR2 FQGNSA. This CDR3 has 15 residues. The CDR3 protein is CASSPSSSSYNEQFF. DNA of the CDR3: TGTGCCAGCAGCCCTAGCAGTAGCTCCTACAATGAGCAGTTCTTC.

V is TRBV28 and J is TRBJ1-6; D gene unclear. Germline V gene sequence: CDR1 MDHEN, CDR2 SYDVKM. The CDR3 runs 15 residues. Trimming took off 8 bases at V and 0 bases at J, with 11 bases between the two ends. CDR3 in DNA: TGTGCCAGCCAGACCCCTAGCTCCTATAATTCACCCCTCCACTTT. Translation gives CASQTPSSYNSPLHF.

The chain links TRBV12-3 or TRBV12-4 to TRBJ1-4; D is uncertain. The CDR3 length is 12 residues. V lost 5 bases to trimming and J lost 6 bases, with 7 bases between them. CDR3 DNA: TGTGCCAGCAGTCAGGTTTATGAAAAACTGTTTTTT. Its protein is CASSQVYEKLFF.

The chain uses TRBV7-2 and TRBJ2-3; D unresolved. In germline, CDR1 is SGHTA, CDR2 FQGNSA. The CDR3 covers 15 residues. V lost 1 base and J lost 0, with 8 bases in between. The CDR3 DNA sequence: TGTGCCAGCAGCTTAGGGCCCCCTAGCACAGATACGCAGTATTTT. This gives the protein CASSLGPPSTDTQYF.

The gene calls are TRBV6-5 and TRBJ2-7, with TRBD1 matching over 7 bases. The germline V gene encodes CDR1 MNHEY and CDR2 SVGAGI. The V segment lost 5 bases and the J segment 2 bases; nucleotides outside the gene matches: 6. The CDR3 spans 14 residues. In nucleotides, the CDR3 is TGTGCCAGCAGTAACCGACAGGGACCCTACGAGCAGTACTTC. Amino acids: CASSNRQGPYEQYF.

The chain recombines TRBV7-2 with TRBJ2-2; TRBD2 matches at 7 bases. Trimming at V came to 5 bases and at J to 2 bases, leaving 8 bases not matched to a gene. Germline values: CDR1 SGHTA, CDR2 FQGNSA. The CDR3 runs 16 residues. CDR3 coding DNA: TGTGCCAGCAGCCCGTTCCAGCGGGGTAACACCGGGGAGCTGTTTTTT. It codes for CASSPFQRGNTGELFF.

The chain carries TRBV5-5 and TRBJ1-2; D is perhaps TRBD1 (5 bases). Trimming took 0 bases from V and 1 from J, leaving 7 bases between them. The CDR3 sequence is 14 residues long. CDR1 SGHKS and CDR2 YYEKEE come from the germline V gene (reference sequence). This CDR3 reads CASSLETVNYGYTF. The CDR3 coding sequence is TGTGCCAGCAGCTTGGAGACAGTTAACTATGGCTACACCTTC.

CDR3 protein: CASTEGGGLATNEKLFF. In DNA form, the CDR3 reads TGTGCCAGCACCGAGGGGGGGGGACTTGCAACTAATGAAAAACTGTTTTTT. The V call is TRBV9, the J call TRBJ1-4, with a weak D call TRBD1 (6 bases). V lost 6 bases and J 0 bases, leaving 18 bases between the germline ends. The CDR3 is made up of 17 amino acids. CDR1 is SGDLS, CDR2 YYNGEE, per germline.

The rearrangement links TRBV6-2 or TRBV6-3 to TRBJ2-1; 11 positions agree with TRBD2. V dropped 2 bases and J dropped 5; count of bases not matched to a gene: 5. CDR1 MNHEY and CDR2 SVGEGT come from the germline V gene. The CDR3 consists of 16 residues. This chain's CDR3 is CASSYVGLAANNEQFF. The CDR3 region has the DNA TGTGCCAGCAGTTACGTGGGACTAGCGGCGAACAATGAGCAGTTCTTC.

This rearrangement joins TRBV19 to TRBJ1-4; D may be TRBD1 (5 bases). CDR1 is LNHDA, CDR2 SQIVND, per germline (reference sequence). V was clipped by 3 bases and J by 8 bases, with 13 bases between them. CDR3 length: 14 residues. The CDR3 loop reads CASSIGEGREKLFF. In nucleotides, the CDR3 is TGTGCCAGTAGTATCGGGGAGGGACGCGAAAAACTGTTTTTT.

V is TRBV7-8 and J is TRBJ1-5; tentatively, D is TRBD1 (5 bases). V gave up 2 bases and J gave up 0 bases, with 20 bases separating them. The CDR3 runs 19 residues. Germline V lookup: CDR1 SGHVS, CDR2 FQNEAQ. In nucleotides, the CDR3 is TGTGCCAGCAGCTTAAGTATCGGGGGACGAACGTATAGCAATCAGCCCCAGCATTTT. Its protein product is CASSLSIGGRTYSNQPQHF.

The CDR3 DNA sequence: TGTGCCAGCAGTGAGTGGGGGACAGTGAACACCGGGGAGCTGTTTTTT. It translates to CASSEWGTVNTGELFF. The chain uses TRBV25-1 and TRBJ2-2; the match to TRBD1 covers 7 bases. The CDR3 has 16 residues. Per germline, CDR1 MGHDK and CDR2 SYGVNS. The J segment lost 1 base and the V segment lost 3 bases, leaving 5 bases of the junction unmatched. The whole variable domain, filled in from reference TRBV25-1 and TRBJ2-2, reads EADIYQTPRYLVIGTGKKITLECSQTMGHDKMYWYQQDPGMELHLIHYSYGVNSTEKGDLSSESTVSRIRTEHFPLTLESARPSHTSQYLCASSEWGTVNTGELFFGEGSRLTVL.

The chain carries TRBV9 and TRBJ1-3; the D gene is possibly TRBD1 (5 bases). The germline V and J ends were trimmed by 3 bases and 0 bases, with 19 bases remaining between them. The CDR3 is 18 residues long. Germline V gene lookup returns CDR1 SGDLS and CDR2 YYNGEE. The DNA for the CDR3 is TGTGCCAGCAGCGAGAGCCTACAGGTCGCCAGCTCTGGAAACACCATATATTTT. This codes for CASSESLQVASSGNTIYF. Supplemented by reference TRBV9 and TRBJ1-3, the full variable domain reads DSGVTQTPKHLITATGQRVTLRCSPRSGDLSVYWYQQSLDQGLQFLIQYYNGEERAKGNILERFSAQQFPDLHSELNLSSLELGDSALYFCASSESLQVASSGNTIYFGEGSWLTVV.

The V gene is TRBV5-1, the J gene TRBJ2-3; 8 bases line up with TRBD1. Germline trimming cut 8 bases from V and 4 bases from J; bases unmatched to any gene: 9. The CDR3 totals 14 residues. Germline V gene data show CDR1 as SGHRS and CDR2 as YFSETQ. The CDR3 loop reads CASWTGQGADTQYF. In DNA, the CDR3 is TGCGCCAGTTGGACAGGACAGGGTGCAGATACGCAGTATTTT.

In its sample, this clone was seen a few times. CDR3 coding DNA: TGTGCCTGGAGAGCCCTGAGTGGGCTTGGAAACTATGGCTACACCTTC. It yields the protein CAWRALSGLGNYGYTF. The V and J genes are TRBV30 and TRBJ1-2; no clear D. CDR1 is GTSNPN, CDR2 SVGIG, per germline (reference sequence). This CDR3 has 16 residues. The germline V and J ends were trimmed by 3 bases and 2 bases, with 19 bases remaining between them.

The V and J genes are TRBV6-5 and TRBJ1-6; D remains ambiguous. The CDR3 loop spans 12 amino acids. V was trimmed by 6 bases and J by 12 bases, leaving 12 bases between them. CDR1 is MNHEY and CDR2 is SVGAGI in the germline V gene. The CDR3 nucleotides read TGTGCCAGCAGCCAAGGGAGGCTACCCCTCCACTTT. The encoded protein is CASSQGRLPLHF.

The chain's CDR3 is CASSPSTSGRTGTQYF. The CDR3 nucleotides read TGTGCCAGCAGTCCCTCGACTAGCGGGAGAACCGGAACGCAGTATTTT. The V gene is TRBV27, the J gene TRBJ2-3, with TRBD2 matching 12 bases. Germline-derived CDR1 and CDR2 are MNHEY and SMNVEV (reference sequence). Trimming at V came to 5 bases and at J to 9 bases, leaving 12 bases not matched to a gene. This CDR3 spans 16 amino acids.

The chain is built from TRBV27 and TRBJ1-5, with D possibly matching TRBD1 (6 bases). Per germline, CDR1 MNHEY and CDR2 SMNVEV (reference sequence). V lost 6 bases and J 4 bases, leaving 22 bases between the germline ends. The CDR3 has 17 amino acids. CDR3 coding DNA: TGTGCCAGCAGACGACAAAGCACAGGGATTTCGAATCAGCCCCAGCATTTT. Protein product: CASRRQSTGISNQPQHF.

This clone has only a few counts. The rearrangement joins TRBV5-4 to TRBJ2-7; the match to TRBD1 covers 7 bases. The CDR3 has 13 residues. CDR1 and CDR2 from the germline V gene are SGHNT and YYREEE (reference sequence). Germline trimming cut 2 bases from V and 2 bases from J; bases unmatched to any gene: 1. CDR3 residues: CASSFQGAYEQYF. The CDR3 coding sequence is TGTGCCAGCAGCTTCCAGGGGGCCTACGAGCAGTACTTC.

The rearrangement links TRBV2 to TRBJ1-2; TRBD1 matches at 10 bases. Germline V gene data show CDR1 as SNHLY and CDR2 as FYNNEI. This CDR3 contains 14 residues. V shed 6 bases, J shed 2 bases, and the junction held 3 bases outside the gene matches. CDR3 loop: CASRGDRGNYGYTF. The CDR3 nucleotides are TGTGCCAGCAGAGGGGACAGGGGCAACTATGGCTACACCTTC.

The chain is built from TRBV11-2 and TRBJ2-3, with 14 bases identical to TRBD2. Germline CDR1 SGHAT, CDR2 FQNNGV. The CDR3 contains 16 residues. V lost 6 bases and J lost 3; bases outside the gene matches: 5. CDR3 region: CASSWTSGRSTDTQYF. Written as DNA, the CDR3 is TGTGCCAGCAGTTGGACTAGCGGGAGGTCGACAGATACGCAGTATTTT.

The V and J genes are TRBV30 and TRBJ1-6; weak D call: TRBD1 (6 bases). Trimming left V 5 bases short and J 7 bases short, with 12 bases between. CDR3 length: 13 residues. Per germline, CDR1 GTSNPN and CDR2 SVGIG (reference sequence). In nucleotides, the CDR3 is TGTGCCTGGCAAGAACAGGGAAATTCACCCCTCCACTTT. It encodes CAWQEQGNSPLHF.